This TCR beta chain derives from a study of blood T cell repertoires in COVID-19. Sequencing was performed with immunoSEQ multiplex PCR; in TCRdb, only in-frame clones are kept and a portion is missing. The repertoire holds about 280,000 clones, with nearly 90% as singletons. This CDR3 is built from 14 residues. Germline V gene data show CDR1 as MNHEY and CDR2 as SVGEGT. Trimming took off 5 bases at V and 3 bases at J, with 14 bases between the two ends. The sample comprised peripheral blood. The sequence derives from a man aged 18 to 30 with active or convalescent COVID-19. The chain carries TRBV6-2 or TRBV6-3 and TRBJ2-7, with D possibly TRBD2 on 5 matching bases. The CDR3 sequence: CASSNPRGGYEQYF. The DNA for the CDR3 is TGTGCCAGCAGTAACCCTAGAGGAGGCTACGAGCAGTACTTC.